Many counts were recorded for the clone carrying this T cell receptor (beta chain). MiXCR, run by TCRdb on the RT-PCR reads, gives a single entry per CDR3 protein. Of 650,000 to 800,000 distinct CDR3 sequences in the sample, 11% to 15% were seen once. V lost 4 bases and J lost 4; bases outside the gene matches: 12. The CDR3 contains 18 residues. The germline V gene has CDR1 MGHRA and CDR2 YSYEKL. The sample comprised memory CD4+ T cells from blood. This clonotype was obtained from a female donor in good health, serving as a healthy control. The J gene is TRBJ2-6, the V gene TRBV4-1; TRBD1 matches at 8 bases. CDR3 amino acids: CASSPRTGLGVGANVLTF. The CDR3 bases are TGCGCCAGCAGCCCTCGGACAGGGCTAGGTGTGGGGGCCAACGTCCTGACTTTC.